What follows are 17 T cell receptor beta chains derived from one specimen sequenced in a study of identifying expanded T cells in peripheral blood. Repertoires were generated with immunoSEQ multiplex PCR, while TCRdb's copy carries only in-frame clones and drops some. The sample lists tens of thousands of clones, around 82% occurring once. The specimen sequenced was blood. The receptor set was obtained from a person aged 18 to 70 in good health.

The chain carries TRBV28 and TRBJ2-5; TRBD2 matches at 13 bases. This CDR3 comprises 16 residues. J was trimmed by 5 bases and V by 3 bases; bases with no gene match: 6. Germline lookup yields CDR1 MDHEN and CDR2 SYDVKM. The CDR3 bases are TGTGCCAGCAGTTTGGCCGGGACTAGCGGGATGGAGACCCAGTACTTC. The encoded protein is CASSLAGTSGMETQYF.

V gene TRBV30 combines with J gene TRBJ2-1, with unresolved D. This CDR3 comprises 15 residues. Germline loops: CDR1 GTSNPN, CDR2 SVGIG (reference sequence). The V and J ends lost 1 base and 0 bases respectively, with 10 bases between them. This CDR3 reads CAWSGVESSYNEQFF. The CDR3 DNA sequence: TGTGCCTGGAGTGGGGTGGAGAGCTCCTACAATGAGCAGTTCTTC.

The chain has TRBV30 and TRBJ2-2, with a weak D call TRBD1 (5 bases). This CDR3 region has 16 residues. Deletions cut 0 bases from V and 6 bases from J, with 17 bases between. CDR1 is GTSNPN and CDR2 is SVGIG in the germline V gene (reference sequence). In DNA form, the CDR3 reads TGTGCCTGGAGTGTACGTCGCACAGGTCGTCCCGGGGAGCTGTTTTTT. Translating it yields CAWSVRRTGRPGELFF.

The CDR3 sequence is CASRPSAGGHGYTF. The CDR3 DNA reads as TGTGCCAGCAGGCCCTCGGCAGGGGGCCATGGCTACACCTTC. The chain recombines TRBV27 with TRBJ1-2, with TRBD1 matching over 8 bases. The V and J ends lost 6 bases and 6 bases, in that order; junction bases with no gene match: 9. CDR1 is MNHEY, CDR2 SMNVEV, per germline (reference sequence). The length of the CDR3 is 14 residues.

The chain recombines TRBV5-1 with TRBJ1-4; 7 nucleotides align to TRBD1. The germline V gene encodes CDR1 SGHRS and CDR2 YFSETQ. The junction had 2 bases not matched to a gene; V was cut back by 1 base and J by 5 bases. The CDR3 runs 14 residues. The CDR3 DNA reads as TGCGCCAGCAGCTTGTCAGGGGGAAATGAAAAACTGTTTTTT. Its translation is CASSLSGGNEKLFF. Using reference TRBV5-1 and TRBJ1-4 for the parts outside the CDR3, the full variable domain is KAGVTQTPRYLIKTRGQQVTLSCSPISGHRSVSWYQQTPGQGLQFLFEYFSETQRNKGNFPGRFSGRQFSNSRSEMNVSTLELGDSALYLCASSLSGGNEKLFFGSGTQLSVL.

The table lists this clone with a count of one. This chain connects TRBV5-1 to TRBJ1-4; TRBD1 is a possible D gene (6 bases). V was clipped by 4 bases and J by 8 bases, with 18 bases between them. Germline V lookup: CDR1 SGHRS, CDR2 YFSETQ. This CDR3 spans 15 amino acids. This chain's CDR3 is CASSSYGGEEEKLFF. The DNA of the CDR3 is TGCGCCAGCAGCAGCTATGGGGGCGAGGAGGAAAAACTGTTTTTT.

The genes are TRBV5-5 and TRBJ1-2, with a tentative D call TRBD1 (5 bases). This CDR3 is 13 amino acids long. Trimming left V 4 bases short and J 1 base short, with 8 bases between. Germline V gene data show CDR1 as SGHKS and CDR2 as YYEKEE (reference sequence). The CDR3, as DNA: TGTGCCAGCAGCACAGGTGGTAACTATGGCTACACCTTC. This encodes CASSTGGNYGYTF.

The CDR3 DNA reads as TGTGCCAGCAGTTCTGGAGACCGGGGTCGCAATCAGCCCCAGCATTTT. This encodes CASSSGDRGRNQPQHF. The chain is built from TRBV6-5 and TRBJ1-5, with D unresolved. Germline V gives CDR1 MNHEY, CDR2 SVGAGI. V was pared by 4 bases and J by 2 bases, with 15 bases between. This CDR3 is 16 amino acids long.

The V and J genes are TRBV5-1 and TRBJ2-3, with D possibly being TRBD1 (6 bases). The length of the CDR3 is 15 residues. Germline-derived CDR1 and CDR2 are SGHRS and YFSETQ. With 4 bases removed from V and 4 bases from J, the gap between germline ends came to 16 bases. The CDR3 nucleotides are TGCGCCAGCAGCATACAGGGAAAGGGAGCAGATACGCAGTATTTT. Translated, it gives CASSIQGKGADTQYF.

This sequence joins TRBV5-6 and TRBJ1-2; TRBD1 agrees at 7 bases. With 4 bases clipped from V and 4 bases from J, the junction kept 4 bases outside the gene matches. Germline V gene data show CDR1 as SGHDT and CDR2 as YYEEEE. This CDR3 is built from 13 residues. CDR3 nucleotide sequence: TGTGCCAGCAGCCACAGGGGAGCCTATGGCTACACCTTC. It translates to CASSHRGAYGYTF.

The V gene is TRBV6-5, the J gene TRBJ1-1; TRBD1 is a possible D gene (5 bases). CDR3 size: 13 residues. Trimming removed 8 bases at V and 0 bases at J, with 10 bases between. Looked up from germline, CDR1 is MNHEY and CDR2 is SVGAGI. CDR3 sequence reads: CASLGLMNTEAFF. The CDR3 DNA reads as TGTGCCAGCCTGGGACTCATGAACACTGAAGCTTTCTTT.

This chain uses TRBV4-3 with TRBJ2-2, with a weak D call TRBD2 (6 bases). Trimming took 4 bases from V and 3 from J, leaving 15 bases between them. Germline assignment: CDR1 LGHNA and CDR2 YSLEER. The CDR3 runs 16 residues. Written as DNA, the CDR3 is TGCGCCAGCAGCCTCGCAGGTGGAGGGCACACCGGGGAGCTGTTTTTT. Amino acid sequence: CASSLAGGGHTGELFF.

Here the CDR3 reads CASSSGGAGEKLFF. CDR3 nucleotides: TGCGCCAGCAGCTCGGGGGGCGCAGGTGAAAAACTGTTTTTT. The rearrangement joins TRBV5-1 to TRBJ1-4; D is perhaps TRBD1 (6 bases). Germline assignment: CDR1 SGHRS and CDR2 YFSETQ. V lost 3 bases, J lost 7 bases, and 13 bases lay in between. The CDR3 sequence is 14 residues long.

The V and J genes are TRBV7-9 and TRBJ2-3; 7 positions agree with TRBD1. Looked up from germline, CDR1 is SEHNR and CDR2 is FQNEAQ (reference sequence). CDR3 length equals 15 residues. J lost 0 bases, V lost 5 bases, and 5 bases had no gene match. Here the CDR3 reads CASSTTGASTDTQYF. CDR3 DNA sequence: TGTGCCAGCAGCACAACAGGGGCAAGCACAGATACGCAGTATTTT.

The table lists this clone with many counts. CDR3 amino acids: CASSVGRTDREKLFF. In DNA form, the CDR3 reads TGTGCCAGCAGCGTCGGACGGACAGATCGGGAAAAACTGTTTTTT. The rearrangement links TRBV7-9 to TRBJ1-4, with D perhaps TRBD1 (6 bases). This CDR3 is built from 15 residues. Per the germline V gene, CDR1 is SEHNR and CDR2 is FQNEAQ (reference sequence). V was trimmed by 5 bases and J by 8 bases, leaving 18 bases between them.

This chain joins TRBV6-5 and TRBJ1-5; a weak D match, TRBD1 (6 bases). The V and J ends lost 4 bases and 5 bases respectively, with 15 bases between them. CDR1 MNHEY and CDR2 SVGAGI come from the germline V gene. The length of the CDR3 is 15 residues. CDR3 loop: CASSLRRDTDQPQHF. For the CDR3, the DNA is TGTGCCAGCAGTTTGCGCCGGGACACTGATCAGCCCCAGCATTTT.

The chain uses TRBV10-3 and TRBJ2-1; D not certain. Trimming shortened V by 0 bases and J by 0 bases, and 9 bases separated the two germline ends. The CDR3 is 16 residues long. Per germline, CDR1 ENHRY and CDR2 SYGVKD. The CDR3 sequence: CAISESMGSSYNEQFF. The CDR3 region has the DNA TGTGCCATCAGTGAGTCGATGGGTAGCTCCTACAATGAGCAGTTCTTC.